The clone carrying this TCR beta chain was observed many times. One entry per CDR3 protein results from TCRdb running MiXCR on the 5' RACE reads. Among roughly 70,000 distinct CDR3 sequences listed, 4% to 6% were seen once. The data were obtained in a study of neurological immune-mediated disorders. This receptor was obtained from a woman aged 25-40 years with multiple sclerosis. What was sequenced was PBMCs.

The DNA for the CDR3 is TGTGCCAGCAGTTACGTCAGCCATGAGCAGTTCTTC. Translating gives CASSYVSHEQFF. The chain employs TRBV6-6 and TRBJ2-1; D gene ambiguous. V lost 2 bases to trimming and J lost 8 bases, with 7 bases between them. Looked up from germline, CDR1 is MNHNY and CDR2 is SVGAGI (reference sequence). This CDR3 is built from 12 residues.